This TCR beta chain was sequenced in a study of cytomegalovirus exposure and HLA in healthy donors. The study, taken as a whole, reports: The listing of 150 to 200 TCR beta chains classed them as cytomegalovirus-associated. What a later analysis reportedly showed was that an Asian-associated ancestry cluster had fewer N-insertions than the approximately 700-donor mean. Confirmation was obtained in vitro that a few CMV-associated chains are specific for CMV antigens.

In regard to this clone: Its cognate antigen is unknown.

Germline assignment: CDR1 MNHNS and CDR2 SASEGT. V gave up 2 bases and J gave up 7 bases, with 11 bases separating them. The length of the CDR3 is 14 residues. Vbeta (60) and Jbeta (13) primers were used in the PCR. The table came from immunoSEQ multiplex PCR; TCRdb's copy has only in-frame clones and leaves some out. The sample consists of over 150,000 clones, around 82% of them appearing once. The source is a woman in her thirties in good health and CMV-seronegative. The source material was PBMCs. The chain combines TRBV6-1 with TRBJ1-4; D is possibly TRBD1 (5 bases). This CDR3 is CASSERGGGEKLFF. CDR3 coding DNA: TGTGCCAGCAGTGAAAGAGGCGGGGGTGAAAAACTGTTTTTT.